This T cell receptor beta chain was recorded in a study of vaccination and CD4 T cells after COVID-19. Study as a whole: In the convalescent cohort, there were six males and four females, two of them Hispanic. Overlapping spike peptides from SARS-CoV-2, HCoV-NL63, HCoV-OC43 and HCoV-229E served to stimulate the cells.

The Oncomine TCR Beta short-read assay generated sequence data from the DNA of cultured CD4+ T cells. Extraction of genomic DNA was performed on cultured CD4+ T cells. TCRdb re-analysed the PCR reads in MiXCR, keeping a single row per CDR3 protein. This table has about 16,000 distinct CDR3 sequences, about a third appearing once. The treatment denotes: approximately 11-day PBMC culture with coronavirus spike peptide pools or control peptides (ViraFEST assay). This clonotype was seen a handful of times. Its antigen is unknown. The source is a human donor with COVID-19. Material: cultured CD4+ T cells from blood.

CDR3 coding DNA: TGTGCCAGCAGCTTAAACAGGGGGCAGGCTGGGGCCAACGTCCTGACTTTC. Its translation is CASSLNRGQAGANVLTF. V usage is TRBV11-2 and J usage is TRBJ2-6, with 9 nucleotides matching TRBD1. Trimming removed 2 bases from V and 2 bases from J; junction bases left unmatched: 4. The germline V gene encodes CDR1 SGHAT and CDR2 FQNNGV. This CDR3 has 17 residues.